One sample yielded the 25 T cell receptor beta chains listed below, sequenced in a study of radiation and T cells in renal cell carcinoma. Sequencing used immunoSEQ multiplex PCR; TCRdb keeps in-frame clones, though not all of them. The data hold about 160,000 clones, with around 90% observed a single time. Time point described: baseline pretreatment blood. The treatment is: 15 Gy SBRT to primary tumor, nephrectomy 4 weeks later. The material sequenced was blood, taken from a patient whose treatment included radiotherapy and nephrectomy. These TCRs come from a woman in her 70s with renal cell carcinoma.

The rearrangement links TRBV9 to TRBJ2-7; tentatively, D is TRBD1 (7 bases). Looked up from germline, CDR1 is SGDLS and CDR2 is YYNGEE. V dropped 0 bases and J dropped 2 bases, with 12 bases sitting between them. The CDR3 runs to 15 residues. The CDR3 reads CASSVEPGGPYEQYF. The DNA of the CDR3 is TGTGCCAGCAGCGTAGAGCCAGGGGGGCCCTACGAGCAGTACTTC.

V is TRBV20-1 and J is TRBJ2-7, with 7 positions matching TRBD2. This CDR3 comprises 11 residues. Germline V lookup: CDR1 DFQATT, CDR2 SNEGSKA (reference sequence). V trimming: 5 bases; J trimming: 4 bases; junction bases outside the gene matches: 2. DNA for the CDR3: TGCAGTGCTTGGGGGGGGTACGAGCAGTACTTC. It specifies CSAWGGYEQYF.

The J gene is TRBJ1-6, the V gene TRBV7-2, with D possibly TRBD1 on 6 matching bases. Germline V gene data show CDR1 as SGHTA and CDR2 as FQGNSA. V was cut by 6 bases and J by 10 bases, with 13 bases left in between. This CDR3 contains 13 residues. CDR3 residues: CASSFRGDSPLHF. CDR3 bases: TGTGCCAGCAGTTTCAGGGGCGACTCACCCCTCCACTTT.

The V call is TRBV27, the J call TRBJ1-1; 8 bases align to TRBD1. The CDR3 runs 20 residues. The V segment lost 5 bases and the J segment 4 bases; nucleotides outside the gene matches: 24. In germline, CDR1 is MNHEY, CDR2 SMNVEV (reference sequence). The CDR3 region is CASSPSGSGTGFLGGTEAFF. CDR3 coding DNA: TGTGCCAGCAGTCCTTCCGGATCCGGGACAGGCTTCTTGGGGGGCACTGAAGCTTTCTTT.

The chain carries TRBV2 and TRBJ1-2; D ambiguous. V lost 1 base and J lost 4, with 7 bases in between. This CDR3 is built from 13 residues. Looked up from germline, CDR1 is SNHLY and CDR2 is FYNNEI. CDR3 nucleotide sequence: TGTGCCAGCAGTGAAGGGTACCGCTATGGCTACACCTTC. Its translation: CASSEGYRYGYTF.

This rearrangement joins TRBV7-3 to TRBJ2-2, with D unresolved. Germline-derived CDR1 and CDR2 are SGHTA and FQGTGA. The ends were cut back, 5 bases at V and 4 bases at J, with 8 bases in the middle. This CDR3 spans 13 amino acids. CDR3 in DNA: TGTGCCAGCAGCCCCCACACCACCGGGGAGCTGTTTTTT. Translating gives CASSPHTTGELFF.

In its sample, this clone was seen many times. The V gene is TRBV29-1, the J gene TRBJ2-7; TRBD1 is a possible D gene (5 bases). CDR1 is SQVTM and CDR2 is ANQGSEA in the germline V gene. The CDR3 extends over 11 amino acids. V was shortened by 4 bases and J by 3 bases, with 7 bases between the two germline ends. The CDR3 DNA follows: TGCAGCGTTGTCGACAGCTACGAGCAGTACTTC. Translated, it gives CSVVDSYEQYF.

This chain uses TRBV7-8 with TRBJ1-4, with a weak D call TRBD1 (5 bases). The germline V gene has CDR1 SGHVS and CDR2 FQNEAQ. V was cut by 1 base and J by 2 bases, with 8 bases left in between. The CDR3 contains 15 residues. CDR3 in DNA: TGTGCCAGCAGCTTAGTGGCAGGGACTAATGAAAAACTGTTTTTT. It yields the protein CASSLVAGTNEKLFF.

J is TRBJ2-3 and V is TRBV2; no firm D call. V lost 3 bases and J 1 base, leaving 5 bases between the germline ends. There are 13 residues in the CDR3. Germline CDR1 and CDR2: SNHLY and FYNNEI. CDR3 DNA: TGTGCCAGCAGTGACTCCGGCACAGATACGCAGTATTTT. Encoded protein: CASSDSGTDTQYF. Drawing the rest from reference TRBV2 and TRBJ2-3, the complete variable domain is EPEVTQTPSHQVTQMGQEVILRCVPISNHLYFYWYRQILGQKVEFLVSFYNNEISEKSEIFDDQFSVERPDGSNFTLKIRSTKLEDSAMYFCASSDSGTDTQYFGPGTRLTVL.

Here the CDR3 DNA reads TGTGCCAGCGGACAGTTCGCGAACACCGGGGAGCTGTTTTTT. This translates into CASGQFANTGELFF. This rearrangement joins TRBV19 to TRBJ2-2, with a weak D call TRBD1 (6 bases). Germline lookup yields CDR1 LNHDA and CDR2 SQIVND (reference sequence). The CDR3 sequence is 14 residues long. Trimming removed 9 bases at V and 0 bases at J, with 11 bases between. The full variable domain, its missing parts supplied by reference TRBV19 and TRBJ2-2, is DGGITQSPKYLFRKEGQNVTLSCEQNLNHDAMYWYRQDPGQGLRLIYYSQIVNDFQKGDIAEGYSVSREKKESFPLTVTSAQKNPTAFYLCASGQFANTGELFFGEGSRLTVL.

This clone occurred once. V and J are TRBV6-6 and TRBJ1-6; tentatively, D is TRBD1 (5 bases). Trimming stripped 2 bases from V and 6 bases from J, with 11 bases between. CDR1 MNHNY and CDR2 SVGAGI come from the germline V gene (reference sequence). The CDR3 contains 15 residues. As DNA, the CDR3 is TGTGCCAGCAGTTACGGCGGCCAGGGTAATTCACCCCTCCACTTT. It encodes CASSYGGQGNSPLHF.

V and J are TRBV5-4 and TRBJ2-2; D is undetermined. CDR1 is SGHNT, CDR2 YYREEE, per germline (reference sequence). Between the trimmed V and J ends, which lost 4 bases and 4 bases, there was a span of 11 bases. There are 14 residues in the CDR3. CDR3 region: CASSIKVSTGELFF. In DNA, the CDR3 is TGTGCCAGCAGCATTAAGGTTTCCACCGGGGAGCTGTTTTTT.

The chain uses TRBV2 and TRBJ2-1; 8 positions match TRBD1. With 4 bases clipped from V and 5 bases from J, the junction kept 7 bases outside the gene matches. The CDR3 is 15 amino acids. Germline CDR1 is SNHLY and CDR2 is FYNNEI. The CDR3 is CASSVQGQANNEQFF. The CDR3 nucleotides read TGTGCCAGCAGTGTACAGGGACAGGCCAACAATGAGCAGTTCTTC.

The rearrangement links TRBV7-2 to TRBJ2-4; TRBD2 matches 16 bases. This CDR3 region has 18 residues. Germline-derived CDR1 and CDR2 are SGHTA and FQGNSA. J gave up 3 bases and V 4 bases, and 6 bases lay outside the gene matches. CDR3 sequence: CASSSGLAGGIIKNIQYF. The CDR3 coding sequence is TGTGCCAGCAGCTCGGGACTAGCGGGGGGGATTATCAAAAACATTCAGTACTTC.

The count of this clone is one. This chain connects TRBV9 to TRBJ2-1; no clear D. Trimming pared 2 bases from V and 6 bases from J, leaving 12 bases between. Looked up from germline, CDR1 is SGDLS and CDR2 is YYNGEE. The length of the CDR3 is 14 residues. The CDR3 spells CASSVIGVGNEQFF. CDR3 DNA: TGTGCCAGCAGCGTTATTGGGGTGGGCAATGAGCAGTTCTTC. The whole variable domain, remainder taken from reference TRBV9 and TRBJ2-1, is DSGVTQTPKHLITATGQRVTLRCSPRSGDLSVYWYQQSLDQGLQFLIQYYNGEERAKGNILERFSAQQFPDLHSELNLSSLELGDSALYFCASSVIGVGNEQFFGPGTRLTVL.

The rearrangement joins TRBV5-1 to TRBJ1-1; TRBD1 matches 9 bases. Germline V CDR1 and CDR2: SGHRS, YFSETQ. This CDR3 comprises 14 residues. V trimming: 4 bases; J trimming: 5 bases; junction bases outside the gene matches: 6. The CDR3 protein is CASSRQGGGTEAFF. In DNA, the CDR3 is TGCGCCAGCAGCAGACAGGGGGGTGGAACTGAAGCTTTCTTT.

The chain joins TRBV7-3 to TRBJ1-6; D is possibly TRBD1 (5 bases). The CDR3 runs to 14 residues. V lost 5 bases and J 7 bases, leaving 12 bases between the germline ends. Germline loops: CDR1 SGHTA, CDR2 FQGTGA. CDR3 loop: CASSDQGGNSPLHF. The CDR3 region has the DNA TGTGCCAGCAGCGATCAGGGTGGGAATTCACCCCTCCACTTT.

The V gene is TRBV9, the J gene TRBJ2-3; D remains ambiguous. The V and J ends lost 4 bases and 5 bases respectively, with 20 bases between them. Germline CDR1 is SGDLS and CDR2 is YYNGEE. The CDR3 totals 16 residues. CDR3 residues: CASSPRLSSVGDTQYF. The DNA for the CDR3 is TGTGCCAGCAGCCCTCGACTGAGTTCGGTGGGAGATACGCAGTATTTT.

The CDR3 sequence is CASSLSGFRGRGETQYF. The CDR3 DNA sequence: TGTGCCAGCAGCTTGAGCGGTTTCAGGGGGCGAGGGGAGACCCAGTACTTC. V and J are TRBV5-6 and TRBJ2-5; 8 nucleotides agree with TRBD1. Germline CDR1 and CDR2: SGHDT and YYEEEE. J was trimmed by 5 bases and V by 1 base; bases with no gene match: 13. The length of the CDR3 is 17 residues.

The CDR3 loop reads CSVEWDSANTGELFF. DNA for the CDR3: TGCAGCGTTGAATGGGACAGCGCGAACACCGGGGAGCTGTTTTTT. The chain uses TRBV29-1 and TRBJ2-2; 7 bases match TRBD1. With 2 bases clipped from V and 0 bases from J, the junction kept 3 bases outside the gene matches. The CDR3 runs to 15 residues. Per the germline V gene, CDR1 is SQVTM and CDR2 is ANQGSEA.

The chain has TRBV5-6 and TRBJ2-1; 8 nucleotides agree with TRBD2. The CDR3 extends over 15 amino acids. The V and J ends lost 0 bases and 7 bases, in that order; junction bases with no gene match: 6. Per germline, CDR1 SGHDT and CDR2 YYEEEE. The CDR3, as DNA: TGTGCCAGCAGCTTGGCGGGACTAGGTGGGAATGAGCAGTTCTTC. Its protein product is CASSLAGLGGNEQFF.

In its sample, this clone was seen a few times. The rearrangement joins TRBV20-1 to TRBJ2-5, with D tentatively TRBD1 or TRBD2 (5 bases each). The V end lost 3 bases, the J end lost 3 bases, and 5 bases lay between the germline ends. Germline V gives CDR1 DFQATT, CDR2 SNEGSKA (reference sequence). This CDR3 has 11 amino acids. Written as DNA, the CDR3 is TGCAGTGCTAGGGGGGAAGAGACCCAGTACTTC. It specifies CSARGEETQYF.

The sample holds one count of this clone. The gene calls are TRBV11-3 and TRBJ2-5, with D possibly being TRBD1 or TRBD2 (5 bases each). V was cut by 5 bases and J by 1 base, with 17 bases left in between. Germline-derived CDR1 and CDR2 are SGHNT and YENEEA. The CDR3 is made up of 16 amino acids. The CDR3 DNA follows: TGTGCCAGCAGCCTCAGAGGGACCTTCCTCCAAGAGACCCAGTACTTC. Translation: CASSLRGTFLQETQYF.

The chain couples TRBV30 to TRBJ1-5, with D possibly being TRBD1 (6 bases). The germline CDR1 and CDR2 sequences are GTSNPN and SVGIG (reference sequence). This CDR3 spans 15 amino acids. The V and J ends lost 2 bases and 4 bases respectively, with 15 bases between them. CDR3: CAWSRRGHPNQPQHF. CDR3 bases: TGTGCCTGGAGTAGGAGGGGACACCCAAATCAGCCCCAGCATTTT.

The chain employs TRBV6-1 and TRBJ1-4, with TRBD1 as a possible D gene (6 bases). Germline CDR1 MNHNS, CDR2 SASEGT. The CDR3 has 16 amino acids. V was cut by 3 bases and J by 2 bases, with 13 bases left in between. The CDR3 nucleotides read TGTGCCAGCAGTGATTCAGGGGCCGGGACTAATGAAAAACTGTTTTTT. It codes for CASSDSGAGTNEKLFF.